This note documents a single T cell receptor beta chain sequence. Antigen unknown. There were no recent acute infections or vaccinations among the donors, who were healthy HIV-negative adults. All the donors were Caucasian adults who lived in Nashville, Tennessee. Trimming stripped 5 bases from V and 4 bases from J, with 11 bases between. This CDR3 spans 13 amino acids. CDR1 and CDR2 (germline): SGHNT, YENEEA. This sample is drawn from a study of shared clonotypes between healthy human individuals. The study, taken as a whole, reports: The researchers took only blood, and tissue repertoires probably look different.

Clones were sequenced by immunoSEQ multiplex PCR, and TCRdb holds only the in-frame ones, with some missing. Of about 510,000 clones in the sample, almost 80% were seen once. Sequencing was performed on PBMCs. The chain has TRBV11-3 and TRBJ1-1; D gene unclear. This sequence originates from a woman aged 40 to 55 in good health. Some clones in this sample may be carry-over from other donors' samples. In DNA form, the CDR3 reads TGTGCCAGCAGCCTTAGCCTAGGCACTGAAGCTTTCTTT. Translated: CASSLSLGTEAFF.